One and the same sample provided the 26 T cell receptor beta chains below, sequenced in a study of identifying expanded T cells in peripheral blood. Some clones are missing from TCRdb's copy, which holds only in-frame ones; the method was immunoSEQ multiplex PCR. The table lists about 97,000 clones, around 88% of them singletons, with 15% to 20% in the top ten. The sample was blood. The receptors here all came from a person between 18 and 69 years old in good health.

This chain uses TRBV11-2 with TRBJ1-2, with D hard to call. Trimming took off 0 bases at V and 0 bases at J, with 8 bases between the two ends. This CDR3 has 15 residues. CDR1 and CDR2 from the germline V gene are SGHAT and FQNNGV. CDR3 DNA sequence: TGTGCCAGCAGCTTAGATTCAGTAGCTAACTATGGCTACACCTTC. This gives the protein CASSLDSVANYGYTF.

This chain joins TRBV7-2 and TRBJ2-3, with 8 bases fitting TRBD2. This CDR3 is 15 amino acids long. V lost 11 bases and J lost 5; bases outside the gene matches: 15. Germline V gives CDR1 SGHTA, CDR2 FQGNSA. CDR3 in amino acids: CALGNQRGMGDTQYF. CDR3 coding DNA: TGTGCCCTGGGCAACCAGCGGGGGATGGGAGATACGCAGTATTTT.

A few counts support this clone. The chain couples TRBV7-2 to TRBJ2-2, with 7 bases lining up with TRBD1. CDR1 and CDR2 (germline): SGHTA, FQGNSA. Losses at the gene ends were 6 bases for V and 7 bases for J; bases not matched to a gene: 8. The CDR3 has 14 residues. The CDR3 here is CASRDRALVGELFF. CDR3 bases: TGTGCCAGCAGAGACAGGGCTCTGGTCGGGGAGCTGTTTTTT.

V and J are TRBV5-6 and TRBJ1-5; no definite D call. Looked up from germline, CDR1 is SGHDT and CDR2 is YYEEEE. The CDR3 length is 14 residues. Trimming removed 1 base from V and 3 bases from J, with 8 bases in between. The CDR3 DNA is TGTGCCAGCAGCTTGTACAGATCCAATCAGCCCCAGCATTTT. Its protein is CASSLYRSNQPQHF.

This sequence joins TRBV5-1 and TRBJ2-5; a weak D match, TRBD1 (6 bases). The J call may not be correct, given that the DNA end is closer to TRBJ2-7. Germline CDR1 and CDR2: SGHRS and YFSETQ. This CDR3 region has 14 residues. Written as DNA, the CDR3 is TGCGCCAGCAGCTTGGGTCAGGGGTCCTACGAGCAGTACTTC. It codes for CASSLGQGSYEQYF.

The DNA of the CDR3 is TGCGCCAGCAGTGACGGGTCACTGACGGGTACGCAGTATTTT. It translates to CASSDGSLTGTQYF. The chain is built from TRBV10-1 and TRBJ2-3, with no clear D. The V and J ends lost 3 bases and 8 bases respectively, with 15 bases between them. CDR3 length: 14 amino acids. Germline V lookup: CDR1 WNHNN, CDR2 SYGVQD (reference sequence).

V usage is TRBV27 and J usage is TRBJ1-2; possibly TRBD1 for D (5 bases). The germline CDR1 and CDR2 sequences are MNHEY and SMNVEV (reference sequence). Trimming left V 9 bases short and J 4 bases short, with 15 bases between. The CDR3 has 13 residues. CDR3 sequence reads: CASGRRGIYGYTF. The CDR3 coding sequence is TGTGCCAGTGGACGGAGGGGTATCTATGGCTACACCTTC.

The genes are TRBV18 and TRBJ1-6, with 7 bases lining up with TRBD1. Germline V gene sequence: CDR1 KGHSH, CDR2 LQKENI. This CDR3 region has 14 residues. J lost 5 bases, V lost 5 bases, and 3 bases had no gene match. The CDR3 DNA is TGTGCCAGCTCAGCGACAGGGAATAATTCACCCCTCCACTTT. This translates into CASSATGNNSPLHF.

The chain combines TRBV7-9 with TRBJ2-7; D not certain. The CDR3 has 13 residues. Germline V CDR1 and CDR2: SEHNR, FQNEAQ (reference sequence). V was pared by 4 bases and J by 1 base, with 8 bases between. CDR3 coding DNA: TGTGCCAGCAGCTCGGACGGTTCCTACGAGCAGTACTTC. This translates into CASSSDGSYEQYF.

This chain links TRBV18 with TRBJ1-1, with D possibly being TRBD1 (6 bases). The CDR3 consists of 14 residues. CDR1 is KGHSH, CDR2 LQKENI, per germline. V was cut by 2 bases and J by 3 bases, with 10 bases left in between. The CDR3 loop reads CASSPRQEDTEAFF. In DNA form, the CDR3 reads TGTGCCAGCTCACCAAGACAGGAAGACACTGAAGCTTTCTTT.

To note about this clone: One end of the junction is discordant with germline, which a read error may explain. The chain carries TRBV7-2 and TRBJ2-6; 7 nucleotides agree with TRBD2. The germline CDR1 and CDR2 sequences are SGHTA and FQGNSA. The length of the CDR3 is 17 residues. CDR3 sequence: CASSLADGPSGANVLTF. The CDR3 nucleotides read TGTGCCAGCAGCCTAGCGGACGGCCCCTCTGGGGCCAACGTCCTGACTTTC. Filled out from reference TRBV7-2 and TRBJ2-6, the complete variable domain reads GAGVSQSPSNKVTEKGKDVELRCDPISGHTALYWYRQSLGQGLEFLIYFQGNSAPDKSGLPSDRFSAERTGGSVSTLTIQRTQQEDSAVYLCASSLADGPSGANVLTFGAGSRLTVL.

CDR3 sequence: CASSLGTRTGPTYEQYF. CDR3 bases: TGTGCCAGCAGCTTGGGTACACGGACAGGTCCTACCTACGAGCAGTACTTC. This sequence joins TRBV5-4 and TRBJ2-7, with 7 nucleotides matching TRBD1. The CDR3 spans 17 residues. The germline gives CDR1 SGHNT, CDR2 YYREEE (reference sequence). V lost 0 bases and J lost 2; bases outside the gene matches: 11.

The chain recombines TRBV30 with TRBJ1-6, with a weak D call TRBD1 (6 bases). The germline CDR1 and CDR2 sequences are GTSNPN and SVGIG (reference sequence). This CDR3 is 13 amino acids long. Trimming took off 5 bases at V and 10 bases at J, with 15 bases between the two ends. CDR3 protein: CAWEKTGSSPLHF. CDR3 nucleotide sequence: TGTGCCTGGGAAAAAACAGGGTCCTCACCCCTCCACTTT.

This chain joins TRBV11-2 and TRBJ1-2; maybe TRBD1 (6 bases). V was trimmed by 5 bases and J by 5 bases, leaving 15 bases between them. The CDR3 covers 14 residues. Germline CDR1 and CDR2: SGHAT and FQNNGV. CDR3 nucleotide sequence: TGTGCCAGCAGCATACAAGACAGGAATTATGGCTACACCTTC. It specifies CASSIQDRNYGYTF. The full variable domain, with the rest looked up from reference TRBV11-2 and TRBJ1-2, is EAGVAQSPRYKIIEKRQSVAFWCNPISGHATLYWYQQILGQGPKLLIQFQNNGVVDDSQLPKDRFSAERLKGVDSTLKIQPAKLEDSAVYLCASSIQDRNYGYTFGSGTRLTVV.

The CDR3 region has the DNA TGTGCCAGCAGCTTCAGGGAGGTCGGGCAGTTCTTC. Translating gives CASSFREVGQFF. The V call is TRBV7-8, the J call TRBJ2-1, with D maybe TRBD2 (6 bases). The CDR3 has 12 amino acids. V lost 3 bases and J 12 bases, leaving 12 bases between the germline ends. The germline gives CDR1 SGHVS, CDR2 FQNEAQ. Full variable domain (rest looked up from reference TRBV7-8 and TRBJ2-1): GAGVSQSPRYKVAKRGQDVALRCDPISGHVSLFWYQQALGQGPEFLTYFQNEAQLDKSGLPSDRFFAERPEGSVSTLKIQRTQQEDSAVYLCASSFREVGQFFGPGTRLTVL.

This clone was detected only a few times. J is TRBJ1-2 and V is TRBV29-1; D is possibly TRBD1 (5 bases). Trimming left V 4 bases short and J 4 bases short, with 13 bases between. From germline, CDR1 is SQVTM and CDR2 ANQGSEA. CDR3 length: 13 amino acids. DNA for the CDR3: TGCAGCGTTGGGGAGGGGTTCGGCTATGGCTACACCTTC. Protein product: CSVGEGFGYGYTF. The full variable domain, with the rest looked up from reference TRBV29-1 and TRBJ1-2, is SAVISQKPSRDICQRGTSLTIQCQVDSQVTMMFWYRQQPGQSLTLIATANQGSEATYESGFVIDKFPISRPNLTFSTLTVSNMSPEDSSIYLCSVGEGFGYGYTFGSGTRLTVV.

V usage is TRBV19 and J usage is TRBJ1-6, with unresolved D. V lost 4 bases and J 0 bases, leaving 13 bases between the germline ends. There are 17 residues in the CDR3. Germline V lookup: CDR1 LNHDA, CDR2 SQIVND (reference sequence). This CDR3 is CASSKRYRDSYNSPLHF. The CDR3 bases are TGTGCCAGTAGTAAACGCTACAGAGACTCCTATAATTCACCCCTCCACTTT.

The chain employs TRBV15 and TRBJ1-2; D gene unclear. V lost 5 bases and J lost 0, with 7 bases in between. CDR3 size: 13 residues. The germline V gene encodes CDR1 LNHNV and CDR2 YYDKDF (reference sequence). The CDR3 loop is CATSHGANYGYTF. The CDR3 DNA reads TGTGCCACCAGCCATGGGGCTAACTATGGCTACACCTTC.

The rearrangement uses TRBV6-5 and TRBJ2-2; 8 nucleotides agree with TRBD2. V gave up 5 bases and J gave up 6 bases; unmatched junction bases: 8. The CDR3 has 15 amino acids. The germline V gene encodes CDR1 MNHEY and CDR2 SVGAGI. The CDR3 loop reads CASSLGGAGSGELFF. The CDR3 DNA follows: TGTGCCAGCAGTCTCGGGGGGGCGGGATCCGGGGAGCTGTTTTTT.

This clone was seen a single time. The DNA of the CDR3 is TGTGCCAGCAGCTTTATCGGGAACACCGGGGAGCTGTTTTTT. This gives the protein CASSFIGNTGELFF. This rearrangement joins TRBV5-5 to TRBJ2-2; D not certain. There are 14 residues in the CDR3. Trimming cost V 2 bases and J 1 base, with 6 bases left between them. Per the germline V gene, CDR1 is SGHKS and CDR2 is YYEKEE (reference sequence). The complete variable domain, with remaining parts taken from reference TRBV5-5 and TRBJ2-2, reads DAGVTQSPTHLIKTRGQQVTLRCSPISGHKSVSWYQQVLGQGPQFIFQYYEKEERGRGNFPDRFSARQFPNYSSELNVNALLLGDSALYLCASSFIGNTGELFFGEGSRLTVL.

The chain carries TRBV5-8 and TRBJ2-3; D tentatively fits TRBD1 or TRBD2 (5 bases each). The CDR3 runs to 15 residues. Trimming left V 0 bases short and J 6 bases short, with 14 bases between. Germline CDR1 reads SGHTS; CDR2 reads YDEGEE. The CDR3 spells CASSLDGARADTQYF. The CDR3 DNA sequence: TGTGCCAGCAGCTTGGACGGGGCACGAGCCGATACGCAGTATTTT.

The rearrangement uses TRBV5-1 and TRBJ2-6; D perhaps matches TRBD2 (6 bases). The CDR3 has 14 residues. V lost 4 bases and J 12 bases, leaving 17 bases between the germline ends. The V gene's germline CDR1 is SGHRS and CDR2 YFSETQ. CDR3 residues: CASSREPTPGVLTF. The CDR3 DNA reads TGCGCCAGCAGCCGGGAGCCCACTCCCGGCGTCCTGACTTTC.

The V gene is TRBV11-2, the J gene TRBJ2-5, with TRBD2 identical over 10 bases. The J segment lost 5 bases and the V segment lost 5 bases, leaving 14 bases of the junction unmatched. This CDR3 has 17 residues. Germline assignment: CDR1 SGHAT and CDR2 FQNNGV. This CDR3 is CASSHGASGGGRETQYF. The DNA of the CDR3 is TGTGCCAGCAGCCATGGGGCTAGCGGGGGTGGTAGGGAGACCCAGTACTTC.

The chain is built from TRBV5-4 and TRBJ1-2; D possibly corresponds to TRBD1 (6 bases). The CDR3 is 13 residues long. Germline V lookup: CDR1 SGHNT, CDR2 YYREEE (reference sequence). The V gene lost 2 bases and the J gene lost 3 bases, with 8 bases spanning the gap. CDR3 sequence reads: CASSFSGDYGYTF. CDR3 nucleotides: TGTGCCAGCAGCTTTTCAGGGGACTATGGCTACACCTTC.

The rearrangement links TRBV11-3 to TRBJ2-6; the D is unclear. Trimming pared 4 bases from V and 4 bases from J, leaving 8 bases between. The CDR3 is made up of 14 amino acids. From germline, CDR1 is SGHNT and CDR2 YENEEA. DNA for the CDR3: TGTGCCAGCAGCTCCCAATCGGGGGCCAACGTCCTGACTTTC. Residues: CASSSQSGANVLTF.

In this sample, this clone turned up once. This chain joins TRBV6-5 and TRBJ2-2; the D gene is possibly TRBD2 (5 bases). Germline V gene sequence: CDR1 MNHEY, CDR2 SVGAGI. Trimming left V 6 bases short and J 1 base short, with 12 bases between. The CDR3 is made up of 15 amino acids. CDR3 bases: TGTGCCAGCAGCCGGGGTCTCTTGAACACCGGGGAGCTGTTTTTT. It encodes CASSRGLLNTGELFF.